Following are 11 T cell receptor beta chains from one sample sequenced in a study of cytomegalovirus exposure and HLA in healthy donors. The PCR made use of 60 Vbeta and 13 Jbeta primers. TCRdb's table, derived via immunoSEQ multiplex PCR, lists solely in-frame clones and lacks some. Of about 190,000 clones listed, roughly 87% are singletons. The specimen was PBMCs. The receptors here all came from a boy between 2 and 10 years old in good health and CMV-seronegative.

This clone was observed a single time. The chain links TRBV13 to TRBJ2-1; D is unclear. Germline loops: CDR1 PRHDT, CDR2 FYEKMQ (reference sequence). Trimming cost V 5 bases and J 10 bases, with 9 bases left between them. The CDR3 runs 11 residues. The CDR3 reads CASSRTGEQFF. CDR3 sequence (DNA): TGTGCCAGCAGCCGCACCGGGGAGCAGTTCTTC.

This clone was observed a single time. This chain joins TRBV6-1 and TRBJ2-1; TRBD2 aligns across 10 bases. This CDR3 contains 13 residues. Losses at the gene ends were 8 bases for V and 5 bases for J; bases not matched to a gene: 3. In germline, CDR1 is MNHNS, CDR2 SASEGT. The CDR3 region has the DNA TGTGCCAGCGGGACTAGCGTCAACAATGAGCAGTTCTTC. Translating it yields CASGTSVNNEQFF.

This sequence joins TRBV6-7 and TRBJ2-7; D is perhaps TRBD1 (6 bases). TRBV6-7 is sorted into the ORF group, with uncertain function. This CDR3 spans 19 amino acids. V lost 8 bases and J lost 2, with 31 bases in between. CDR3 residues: CASPTNPFLSRDIAYEQYF. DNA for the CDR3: TGTGCCAGCCCTACTAATCCTTTTCTAAGCCGGGACATTGCCTACGAGCAGTACTTC.

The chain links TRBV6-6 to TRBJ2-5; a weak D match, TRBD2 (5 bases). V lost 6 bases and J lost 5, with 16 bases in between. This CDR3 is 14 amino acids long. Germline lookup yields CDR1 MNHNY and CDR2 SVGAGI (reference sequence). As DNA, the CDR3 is TGTGCCAGCAGCCCACCCGGGGTTACCGAGACCCAGTACTTC. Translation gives CASSPPGVTETQYF.

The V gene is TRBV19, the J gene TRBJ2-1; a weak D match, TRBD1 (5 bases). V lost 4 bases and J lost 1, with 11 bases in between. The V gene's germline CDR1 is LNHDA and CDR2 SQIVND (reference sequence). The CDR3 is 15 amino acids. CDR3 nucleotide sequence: TGTGCCAGTAGTACCAGGGTAGCTTCCTACAATGAGCAGTTCTTC. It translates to CASSTRVASYNEQFF. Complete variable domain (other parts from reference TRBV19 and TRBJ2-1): DGGITQSPKYLFRKEGQNVTLSCEQNLNHDAMYWYRQDPGQGLRLIYYSQIVNDFQKGDIAEGYSVSREKKESFPLTVTSAQKNPTAFYLCASSTRVASYNEQFFGPGTRLTVL.

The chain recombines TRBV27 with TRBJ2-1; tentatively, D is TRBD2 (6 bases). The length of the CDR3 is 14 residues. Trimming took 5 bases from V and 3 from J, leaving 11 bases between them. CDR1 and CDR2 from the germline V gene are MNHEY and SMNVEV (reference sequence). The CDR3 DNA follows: TGTGCCAGCAGTCCGGGACTCCTCTACAATGAGCAGTTCTTC. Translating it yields CASSPGLLYNEQFF.

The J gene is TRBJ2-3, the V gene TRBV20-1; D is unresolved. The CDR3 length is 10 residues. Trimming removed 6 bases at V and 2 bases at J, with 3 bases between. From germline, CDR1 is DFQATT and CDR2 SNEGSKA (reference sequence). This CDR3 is CSAYTDTQYF. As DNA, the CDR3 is TGCAGTGCCTACACAGATACGCAGTATTTT.

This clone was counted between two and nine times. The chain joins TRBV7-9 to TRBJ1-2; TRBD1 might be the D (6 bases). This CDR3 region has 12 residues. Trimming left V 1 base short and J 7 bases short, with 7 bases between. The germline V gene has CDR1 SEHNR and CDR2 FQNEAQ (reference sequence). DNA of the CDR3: TGTGCCAGCAGCTTAGAAGGGGGTGGCTACACCTTC. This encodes CASSLEGGGYTF.

As DNA, the CDR3 is TGTGCCAGCTGGGACAGAGAAACCTACGAGCAGTACTTC. Its translation is CASWDRETYEQYF. The chain is built from TRBV27 and TRBJ2-7; 7 nucleotides agree with TRBD1. CDR1 and CDR2 from the germline V gene are MNHEY and SMNVEV (reference sequence). The CDR3 has 13 residues. After removal of 8 bases from V and 2 bases from J, the junction contained 6 bases not matched to a gene.

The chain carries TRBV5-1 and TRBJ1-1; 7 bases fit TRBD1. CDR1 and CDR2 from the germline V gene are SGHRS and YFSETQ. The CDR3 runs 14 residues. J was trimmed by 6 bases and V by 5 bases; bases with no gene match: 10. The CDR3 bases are TGCGCCAGCAGGACGGAGGGGGCGAGCGCTGAAGCTTTCTTT. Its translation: CASRTEGASAEAFF.

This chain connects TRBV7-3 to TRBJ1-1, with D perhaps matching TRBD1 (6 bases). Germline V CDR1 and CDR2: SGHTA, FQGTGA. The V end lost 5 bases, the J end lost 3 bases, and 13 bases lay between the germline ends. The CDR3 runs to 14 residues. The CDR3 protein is CASSQTGTHTEAFF. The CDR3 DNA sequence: TGTGCCAGCAGCCAAACCGGGACACACACTGAAGCTTTCTTT.